The rows below give T cell receptor beta chains drawn from one sample of a study of blood T cells in healthy people across ages. TCRdb passed the 5' RACE reads through MiXCR, listing each CDR3 protein once. The sample shows about 1.7 million distinct CDR3 sequences, over 25% of them seen only once. Sequenced input: blood. Source of these receptors: a woman in her twenties or thirties in good health. The CDR3 runs from the conserved cysteine through the conserved F or W. D genes are given only for firm matches.

D: TRBD1; length: 18; V: TRBV19; CDR3: CASSATGTGYSGANVLTF
D: TRBD2; length: 15; V: TRBV20-1; CDR3: CSASYPSGGLYEQYF
D: -; length: 12; V: TRBV6-2/TRBV6-3; CDR3: CASESYRGEQFF
D: -; length: 13; V: TRBV2; CDR3: CASRRGNPYEQYF
D: -; length: 14; V: TRBV6-2/TRBV6-3; CDR3: CASSRNKFQETQYF
D: TRBD1; length: 16; V: TRBV2; CDR3: CASRKGTGRGNEKLFF
D: TRBD1; length: 16; V: TRBV5-5; CDR3: CASSRVAGQDRYGYTF
D: -; length: 14; V: TRBV5-1; CDR3: CASSATDSTDTQYF
D: TRBD1; length: 14; V: TRBV9; CDR3: CASSPRDRGSVAFF
D: TRBD1; length: 16; V: TRBV5-5; CDR3: CASSLAGTVNNSPLHF
D: -; length: 9; V: TRBV29-1; CDR3: CSDGDEQFF
D: -; length: 15; V: TRBV12-3/TRBV12-4; CDR3: CASSPTRGEADAQYF
D: -; length: 13; V: TRBV7-2; CDR3: CASSATGIDGYTF
D: TRBD2; length: 16; V: TRBV5-1; CDR3: CASSFQGLAGGNIQYF
D: TRBD1; length: 15; V: TRBV5-1; CDR3: CASSWTGGSQETQYF
D: TRBD2; length: 17; V: TRBV9; CDR3: CASSDGPGTSGYNEQFF
D: -; length: 12; V: TRBV7-3; CDR3: CASSESGQEAFF
D: -; length: 16; V: TRBV29-1; CDR3: CSVDRRRTKGHYGYTF
D: TRBD1; length: 16; V: TRBV24-1; CDR3: CATSERGGQGHYGYTF
D: TRBD2; length: 12; V: TRBV7-2; CDR3: CASSLESGTSFF
D: TRBD1; length: 14; V: TRBV7-9; CDR3: CASSLSQGEEKLFF
D: TRBD2; length: 17; V: TRBV2; CDR3: CASSGGLAGVIQETQYF
D: TRBD2; length: 17; V: TRBV4-1; CDR3: CASSQDRTAGGRGTQYF
D: -; length: 14; V: TRBV15; CDR3: CATSPQNSAGEQYF
D: TRBD1; length: 17; V: TRBV9; CDR3: CASSPDRGQTVYNEQFF
D: -; length: 14; V: TRBV3-1; CDR3: CASSSDTRGTEAFF
D: -; length: 15; V: TRBV5-1; CDR3: CASSLDRAENTEAFF
D: TRBD2; length: 15; V: TRBV10-3; CDR3: CAISGGTSGRGEQFF
D: -; length: 12; V: TRBV6-1; CDR3: CASRRYNQPQHF
D: -; length: 13; V: TRBV20-1; CDR3: CSVTRTLNQPQHF
D: TRBD2; length: 18; V: TRBV7-9; CDR3: CASSYIFWDASGGNEQFF
D: -; length: 14; V: TRBV4-2; CDR3: CASSQEDYASPLHF
D: TRBD1; length: 14; V: TRBV7-7; CDR3: CASSLEGQGKTQYF
D: -; length: 11; V: TRBV28; CDR3: CACRGIYEQYF
D: TRBD2; length: 17; V: TRBV12-5; CDR3: CASGLQRTSGGADEQFF
D: -; length: 17; V: TRBV11-2; CDR3: CASSLGGRVSPPDTQYF
D: TRBD2; length: 16; V: TRBV10-3; CDR3: CAGARSTSGNPDTQYF
D: -; length: 14; V: TRBV7-2; CDR3: CASSSGRDNYGYTF